Listed below are T cell receptor beta chains from one sample, sequenced in a study of T-cell memory formation after mild COVID-19. One entry per CDR3 protein results from TCRdb running MiXCR on the 5' RACE reads. The sample has just under 550,000 distinct CDR3 sequences; 20% are singletons. What was sequenced was PBMCs or a T cell subset sorted from them (not recorded which). These receptors were obtained from an adult woman who had mild COVID-19 (a few samples of this study predate the infection). Cell type and time point are not known. Both conserved end residues are part of each CDR3. D genes are given only for firm matches. Clone size is shown for a subset of rows, as once, few, many or a class of expanded clone.

j_gene: TRBJ2-3; abundance: few; v_gene: TRBV12-3/TRBV12-4; d_gene: .; CDR3nt: TGTGCCACCCGAGCTTTCCCGGGGGAGACAGATACGCAGTATTTT; CDR3aa: CATRAFPGETDTQYF
j_gene: TRBJ2-3; abundance: many; v_gene: TRBV6-6; d_gene: .; CDR3nt: TGTGCCAGCAGTTTAGGGGGAGGGTACACAGATACGCAGTATTTT; CDR3aa: CASSLGGGYTDTQYF
j_gene: TRBJ2-1; abundance: .; v_gene: TRBV7-9; d_gene: .; CDR3nt: TGTGCCAGCAGCTTCAGGAGGGGAACCGGGACCCCGCCGACTCGGGAGCAGTTCTTC; CDR3aa: CASSFRRGTGTPPTREQFF
j_gene: TRBJ2-1; abundance: .; v_gene: TRBV30; d_gene: TRBD2; CDR3nt: TGTGCCTGGAGTGTAGGGACTAGCGGAGCGAATGAGCAGTTCTTC; CDR3aa: CAWSVGTSGANEQFF
j_gene: TRBJ1-1; abundance: few; v_gene: TRBV5-1; d_gene: TRBD1; CDR3nt: TGCGCCAGCAGCTCACGGACAGGATTTATGAACACTGAAGCTTTCTTT; CDR3aa: CASSSRTGFMNTEAFF
j_gene: TRBJ2-1; abundance: .; v_gene: TRBV20-1; d_gene: TRBD1; CDR3nt: TGCAGTGCTCCTGGACAGGGGTCCTACAATGAGCAGTTCTTC; CDR3aa: CSAPGQGSYNEQFF
j_gene: TRBJ2-5; abundance: .; v_gene: TRBV7-9; d_gene: TRBD1; CDR3nt: TGTGCCAGCAGCACCGGACAGGGTGTATGGGCCCAGTACTTC; CDR3aa: CASSTGQGVWAQYF
j_gene: TRBJ2-1; abundance: .; v_gene: TRBV7-6; d_gene: .; CDR3nt: TGTGCCATTGAAAAAGCCTACAATGAGCAGTTCTTC; CDR3aa: CAIEKAYNEQFF
j_gene: TRBJ2-6; abundance: .; v_gene: TRBV7-6; d_gene: .; CDR3nt: TGTGCCAGCAGCCTATCCAGGGATCCTGGGGCCAACGTCCTGACTTTC; CDR3aa: CASSLSRDPGANVLTF
j_gene: TRBJ2-7; abundance: many; v_gene: TRBV27; d_gene: .; CDR3nt: TGTGCCAGCAGTAGGACAGCTAGCTACGAGCAGTACTTC; CDR3aa: CASSRTASYEQYF